The entry below describes one T cell receptor beta chain. It lacks a known antigen. Per-base quality was not reported, and no clone a single base away is much larger than it. The data belong to a study of cytomegalovirus exposure and HLA in healthy donors (dated by TCRdb to about 2017). In the study overall: An earlier analysis of under 600 of the donors reported 250 to 350 Gb of sequence data and 100 million to 130 million unique TCR beta sequences from roughly 200 million T cells. About 280 gigabases of sequencing data and around 80 million unique TCR sequences made up an early release that covered approximately 620 HLA-typed donors. The genetic ancestry cluster associated with self-reported Caucasian donors included roughly 84% of the 300 to 400 genotyped donors. The study aimed to test whether signatures of past pathogen exposure could be identified by cataloging public T cell receptors. Using immunosequencing, the study profiled T cell repertoires from 500 to 800 subjects and related those repertoires to cytomegalovirus serostatus. Besides the first cohort of roughly 640 subjects, a separate validation cohort made up of 95 to 150 different subjects was used. To predict cytomegalovirus infection status, the study brought together high-throughput TCR immunosequencing, statistical association of individual TCRs with disease status, and machine learning. A later analysis re-analyzed previously published TCR beta repertoires from several hundred donors and added high-resolution HLA genotyping to study TCR occurrence patterns. In the later analysis, no new phenotypic data were used to find candidate immune exposures; instead, reliance was placed on TCR beta sequences and their occurrence across donors. An earlier analysis of around 580 of the donors used high-throughput TCR beta sequencing to judge whether each TCR beta V gene segment behaved as functional or pseudogenic. Donor age, sex, ethnicity and CMV serostatus were compiled alongside the repertoire data. A later genetic analysis took genome-wide SNP genotypes for 398 of the 666 donors and used that subset as a discovery cohort. Every repertoire in the discovery cohort had been generated on one and the same sequencing platform. Both class I and class II loci were covered by HLA typing, at four-digit resolution. Typing coverage differed by locus: A, B, C, DRB1 and DQB1 were typed in about 629-640 donors, DQA1 in approximately 520, DPA1 in some 570, and DPB1 in 472. Five DR-DQ haplotypes were treated as single units for association and clustering because of strong linkage in the cohort. Across under 500 genotyped donors of the cohort, an average of approximately 200,000 unique TCR beta nucleotide sequences per donor were sequenced, and 15% to 20% of those sequences were non-productive.

CDR1 and CDR2, per the germline V gene, are SQVTM and ANQGSEA. Trimming at the junction amounts to 6 bases on V and 4 bases on J, and the germline ends lie 18 bases apart. CDR3 length: 14 amino acids, cysteine to phenylalanine. The only DNA kept is the CDR3, 42 bases in frame from the first base. Library preparation was by the immunoSEQ multiplex PCR assay. For the multiplex PCR, a mixture combining 60 forward primers for TCR Vbeta segments and 13 reverse primers for TCR Jbeta segments was used. Amplification of the CDR3 region of rearranged TCR beta genes was performed with a multiplex PCR assay on genomic DNA. The Illumina HiSeq System was used to sequence the amplified TCR beta libraries as 87-base-pair reads. The study's processing was this. In a later analysis, roughly 80 million unique TCR beta chains were counted across the roughly 610 repertoires, and roughly 9.9 million of these chains were shared by at least two donors. Raw reads were error-corrected and collapsed into unique sequences with a nearest-neighbor algorithm that merged closely related sequences to remove PCR and sequencing errors. V, D and J gene segments were assigned by aligning CDR3 sequences to IMGT reference sequences. For a sequence to be retained, a match of at least six nucleotides to both a V gene segment and a J gene segment was required. Rearrangements were classified as productive when the CDR3 lacked stop codons and remained in frame with V and J, and all other rearrangements were classified as non-productive. Following IMGT convention, CDR3 was defined as the stretch from the second conserved V-encoded cysteine to the conserved J-encoded phenylalanine. The earlier analysis of fewer than 700 of the donors excluded sequences that lacked an unambiguous match to a single V gene segment. In an earlier analysis of some 590 of the donors, a V segment was called functional when productive rearrangements were above 56.7%, and segregating when the standard deviation between donors exceeded 5%. To diagnose cytomegalovirus status from the catalog of TCR beta chain sequences, a statistical classification framework was built. A later analysis assigned V and J genes by comparing TCR nucleotide sequences with IMGT/GENE-DB human TR gene sequences. The TCRdist pipeline was used in a later analysis to assign CDR3 sequences and most-parsimonious VDJ recombination scenarios. In a later analysis, each TCR beta chain was defined by its CDR3 amino acid sequence together with its V-gene family, and reads lacking a unique V-gene family were excluded. As a way to deal with suspected cross-contamination and a sequencing artifact, a later analysis dropped approximately 570 nucleotide sequences that were highly shared and had low generation probability. For each public chain, a later analysis derived a clonal expansion index from normalized ranks of inferred template counts within each repertoire. In a later analysis, generation probabilities were computed with a VDJ recombination model fitted to out-of-frame rearrangements, and the resulting probabilities were checked against IGoR. A later analysis scored TCR-TCR, TCR-HLA and TCR-CMV co-occurrence with hypergeometric tests, applying a repertoire-size bias correction to TCR pairs. In a later analysis, false discovery rates were estimated by permuting HLA or CMV assignments 20 times. A later analysis grouped co-occurring TCRs with DBSCAN, adding TCRdist sequence similarity when clustering within HLA-allele-positive subsets. Co-occurrence clustering excluded repertoires with fewer than 30,000 or more than 120,000 public chains, plus five with anomalous nucleotide sharing. The table comes from immuneACCESS by way of TCRdb, which keeps in-frame sequences with V and J called. Part of the clones is missing from these tables; in studies checked, under half for an unresolved V gene and the rest for unknown reasons. V, J and clone size are those of that table, while D and trimming were read from the DNA. For this sample there are roughly 160,000 clones; roughly 79% appear just once. Jointly, the top ten make up about 1.3% of the sample.

Overall study results and their limits: When HLA alleles, especially DR and DQ, strongly co-occurred, TCR associations were difficult to assign to individual alleles. This cohort had only TCR beta chains sequenced, and the lack of alpha or paired-chain data limited which features could be detected. A few of the identified cytomegalovirus-associated TCR beta chains were confirmed in vitro to be specific for cytomegalovirus antigens. In a later analysis, most CMV-associated TCR beta chains were found to appear HLA-restricted, with HLA associations seemingly driven largely by CMV exposure. In a later analysis, several top co-occurrence clusters were reported to appear linked to parvovirus B19, influenza, CMV and Epstein-Barr virus. Most TCR sequences were observed very rarely across donors, whereas some public TCRs were present in many individuals. An earlier analysis of around 540 of the donors showed that most TCR beta V segments appeared in productive rearrangements either about 87% or about 30% of the time, which broadly matched IMGT annotations. According to the authors, the approach could potentially be generalized to other disease states and immunological phenotypes. Correlated functional status among segregating V segments might be attributable to linkage disequilibrium, but an unknown experimental factor could not be ruled out. Some IMGT-functional V segments, including TRBV6-2 and TRBV6-3, could not be distinguished by the 87-base-pair reads and were therefore excluded. In a later analysis, HLA-associated TCR beta chains were found to be more clonally expanded and to have lower generation probabilities than equally common non-associated chains. The study listed 150 to 200 TCR beta chains as associated with cytomegalovirus. The classifier was reported to diagnose cytomegalovirus status with high specificity and sensitivity in both the original cohort and the validation cohort. An association between a missense DCLRE1C variant and V-gene and J-gene trimming of TCR beta chains was found in a later genetic analysis and replicated in an independent cohort. The sequencing pipeline was judged likely to have produced a cluster of highly shared sequence variants as a technical artifact. Because counts were too low, some 17 rarely observed V segments, including chromosome 9 orphons, were left out of the earlier analysis of 587 of the donors. HLA typing was unavailable for some donors at each locus, so association tests used only the typed subset. In a later genetic analysis, fewer N-insertions in productive TCRs were reported among donors in an Asian-associated ancestry cluster than the roughly 700-donor mean. In a later analysis, TCR association rates were found to vary across HLA loci, with the most associated TCRs seen for DRB1 alleles and the fewest for HLA-C alleles. Specific HLA alleles were associated with some 15,000 TCR beta sequences at a false discovery rate of 0.05 in a later analysis. Sequencing depth was assumed to be roughly uniform across donors in the presence/absence analyses, though that assumption may not hold. Immune exposure information for the cohort was limited to CMV serostatus. A further reported finding was that TCR beta sequences accurately predicted the HLA-A and HLA-B alleles for most subjects in the first cohort.

The cohort was made up of 500 to 850 healthy bone marrow donors. At the time of sampling, all cohort members were nominally healthy, though unrecorded immune exposures were likely present. The donor tested CMV seronegative and was one of the 352 seronegative cohort members. Every donor gave a peripheral blood sample, and the peripheral blood mononuclear cells from that sample were used for TCR beta sequencing. Genomic DNA was extracted from the blood cell samples with the Qiagen DNeasy Blood Extraction Kit. Sequencing was done on a sample of PBMCs. The TCR was taken from a man in his thirties or forties in good health and CMV-seronegative. The rearrangement joined TRBV29-1 to TRBJ1-2; tentative D gene TRBD1, with 6 bases matching. Here the CDR3 is given as CSVTQGGGGYGYTF. DNA sequence: TGCAGCGTAACCCAGGGAGGGGGTGGCTATGGCTACACCTTC.